The 16 T cell receptor beta chains below come from one sample, sequenced in a study of shared clonotypes between healthy human individuals. This table comes from immunoSEQ multiplex PCR, and its TCRdb copy is limited to in-frame clones, with some not included. This table holds about 2 million clones, less than 95% found once. Naivety among CD8 cells was defined by CD45RO negativity and positive CCR7 selection, thereby excluding terminally differentiated effector memory CD45RA+ cells. The sequenced sample was naive CD8+ T cells sorted from blood. The receptors were sampled from a man between 18 and 29 years old in good health.

The chain has TRBV28 and TRBJ2-7; D is uncertain. This CDR3 spans 15 amino acids. V was trimmed by 3 bases and J by 2 bases, leaving 14 bases between them. Per germline, CDR1 MDHEN and CDR2 SYDVKM. CDR3 protein: CASSFARVDTYEQYF. Written as DNA, the CDR3 is TGTGCCAGCAGTTTTGCCCGCGTTGATACCTACGAGCAGTACTTC.

The chain employs TRBV9 and TRBJ1-5, with TRBD1 matching 8 bases. V shed 2 bases, J shed 3 bases, and the junction held 4 bases outside the gene matches. This CDR3 has 15 residues. Germline V lookup: CDR1 SGDLS, CDR2 YYNGEE. The CDR3 loop reads CASSVSGQDNQPQHF. In nucleotides, the CDR3 is TGTGCCAGCAGCGTGTCGGGACAGGACAATCAGCCCCAGCATTTT.

The rearrangement links TRBV2 to TRBJ2-2, with D perhaps TRBD1 (6 bases). With 5 bases removed from V and 7 bases from J, the gap between germline ends came to 20 bases. Germline-derived CDR1 and CDR2 are SNHLY and FYNNEI. This CDR3 is built from 16 residues. The CDR3 is CASSTRDTLTGGELFF. The CDR3 nucleotides are TGTGCCAGCAGTACCCGGGACACCTTAACAGGCGGGGAGCTGTTTTTT.

V and J are TRBV27 and TRBJ1-1; D is possibly TRBD1 (5 bases). V dropped 3 bases and J dropped 1 base, with 12 bases sitting between them. The CDR3 consists of 15 residues. Germline-derived CDR1 and CDR2 are MNHEY and SMNVEV (reference sequence). The CDR3 sequence is CASSLIWGSNTEAFF. The DNA for the CDR3 is TGTGCCAGCAGTTTGATCTGGGGGTCGAACACTGAAGCTTTCTTT.

Concerning this clone itself: Other DNA sequences within the sample encode an identical CDR3. The chain employs TRBV27 and TRBJ2-3; D remains ambiguous. Trimming took off 2 bases at V and 2 bases at J, with 5 bases between the two ends. The germline gives CDR1 MNHEY, CDR2 SMNVEV (reference sequence). The CDR3 is 13 amino acids. This CDR3 is CASSLRTTDTQYF. CDR3 in DNA: TGTGCCAGCAGTTTACGCACCACAGATACGCAGTATTTT.

The chain uses TRBV5-1 and TRBJ2-7, with 9 bases matching TRBD1. Germline V lookup: CDR1 SGHRS, CDR2 YFSETQ. Trimming removed 0 bases from V and 4 bases from J; junction bases left unmatched: 5. The CDR3 is made up of 15 amino acids. The CDR3 DNA reads as TGCGCCAGCAGCTTGGACGGGACAGGGCCGTACGAGCAGTACTTC. Its translation: CASSLDGTGPYEQYF.

V and J are TRBV10-3 and TRBJ2-2; 9 bases align to TRBD2. The CDR3 is 16 residues long. Germline CDR1 is ENHRY and CDR2 is SYGVKD. V shed 4 bases and J 3 bases; nucleotides not matched to a gene: 6. CDR3 residues: CAISVAAGGDTGELFF. The CDR3 DNA reads as TGTGCCATCAGTGTGGCAGCGGGGGGCGACACCGGGGAGCTGTTTTTT.

The chain uses TRBV27 and TRBJ1-1, with 7 positions matching TRBD1. Germline CDR1 MNHEY, CDR2 SMNVEV (reference sequence). The CDR3 has 15 residues. The V gene end was trimmed by 4 bases and the J gene end by 1 base; junction bases not matched to a gene: 6. CDR3 sequence: CASSSSGTENTEAFF. CDR3 nucleotides: TGTGCCAGCAGTTCATCCGGGACAGAGAACACTGAAGCTTTCTTT.

The gene calls are TRBV28 and TRBJ2-5; 8 bases line up with TRBD2. The germline V gene encodes CDR1 MDHEN and CDR2 SYDVKM. The CDR3 covers 11 residues. CDR3 protein: CASGSGETQYF. CDR3 coding DNA: TGTGCGAGCGGGAGTGGAGAGACCCAGTACTTC.

This chain joins TRBV7-6 and TRBJ1-1; 12 bases map to TRBD1. J gave up 5 bases and V 5 bases, and 12 bases lay outside the gene matches. The CDR3 is 17 amino acids. The germline V gene has CDR1 SGHVS and CDR2 FNYEAQ. In DNA form, the CDR3 reads TGTGCCAGCAGCGATCCGGGGACAGGGGGCTATCGGACTGAAGCTTTCTTT. Translated: CASSDPGTGGYRTEAFF. Full variable domain (rest looked up from reference TRBV7-6 and TRBJ1-1): GAGVSQSPRYKVTKRGQDVALRCDPISGHVSLYWYRQALGQGPEFLTYFNYEAQQDKSGLPNDRFSAERPEGSISTLTIQRTEQRDSAMYRCASSDPGTGGYRTEAFFGQGTRLTVV.

V usage is TRBV7-9 and J usage is TRBJ1-2, with a tentative D call TRBD1 (6 bases). The V and J ends lost 5 bases and 7 bases respectively, with 11 bases between them. Germline CDR1 reads SEHNR; CDR2 reads FQNEAQ (reference sequence). This CDR3 region has 12 residues. CDR3 bases: TGTGCCAGCAGCCCGGGACATCCTGGCTACACCTTC. Encoded protein: CASSPGHPGYTF.

This clone showed up just a few times. In the same sample, other DNA sequences code for this CDR3. This rearrangement joins TRBV9 to TRBJ2-2, with D tentatively TRBD1 (5 bases). The germline V gene has CDR1 SGDLS and CDR2 YYNGEE. The V and J ends lost 0 bases and 5 bases respectively, with 8 bases between them. There are 14 residues in the CDR3. CDR3 region: CASSVGGGTGELFF. Written as DNA, the CDR3 is TGTGCCAGCAGCGTAGGGGGCGGTACCGGGGAGCTGTTTTTT.

This clone was counted between two and nine times. This rearrangement joins TRBV10-2 to TRBJ2-7; D is uncertain. The length of the CDR3 is 11 residues. Trimming took 8 bases from V and 5 from J, leaving 10 bases between them. From germline, CDR1 is WSHSY and CDR2 SAAADI. CDR3 in DNA: TGCGCCAGCTCGGTTTCGGACGAGCAGTACTTC. Amino acids: CASSVSDEQYF.

V and J are TRBV6-1 and TRBJ2-1; TRBD2 aligns across 12 bases. The germline V gene encodes CDR1 MNHNS and CDR2 SASEGT. The CDR3 is made up of 15 amino acids. V lost 5 bases, J lost 4 bases, and 3 bases stayed unmatched. The CDR3 sequence: CASSTTSGGYNEQFF. The CDR3 DNA sequence: TGTGCCAGCAGTACAACTAGCGGGGGGTACAATGAGCAGTTCTTC.

Concerning this clone itself: At the DNA level, this CDR3 is encoded by other sequences in the same sample as well. This chain connects TRBV5-4 to TRBJ1-4, with D perhaps TRBD1 (5 bases). The CDR3 contains 13 residues. Germline V gene data show CDR1 as SGHNT and CDR2 as YYREEE (reference sequence). Trimming removed 4 bases from V and 8 bases from J, with 12 bases in between. CDR3: CASSLGGGEKLFF. In nucleotides, the CDR3 is TGTGCCAGCAGCCTGGGGGGGGGAGAAAAACTGTTTTTT.

The V call is TRBV30, the J call TRBJ1-2; TRBD1 aligns across 10 bases. V shed 2 bases and J 0 bases; nucleotides not matched to a gene: 12. The CDR3 runs to 18 residues. Per the germline V gene, CDR1 is GTSNPN and CDR2 is SVGIG (reference sequence). The CDR3 nucleotides are TGTGCCTGGAGTACCCGGGACAGGGGCGTGATTGCTAACTATGGCTACACCTTC. Translated, it gives CAWSTRDRGVIANYGYTF. The entire variable domain, with the rest obtained from reference TRBV30 and TRBJ1-2, is as follows: SQTIHQWPATLVQPVGSPLSLECTVEGTSNPNLYWYRQAAGRGLQLLFYSVGIGQISSEVPQNLSASRPQDRQFILSSKKLLLSDSGFYLCAWSTRDRGVIANYGYTFGSGTRLTVV.